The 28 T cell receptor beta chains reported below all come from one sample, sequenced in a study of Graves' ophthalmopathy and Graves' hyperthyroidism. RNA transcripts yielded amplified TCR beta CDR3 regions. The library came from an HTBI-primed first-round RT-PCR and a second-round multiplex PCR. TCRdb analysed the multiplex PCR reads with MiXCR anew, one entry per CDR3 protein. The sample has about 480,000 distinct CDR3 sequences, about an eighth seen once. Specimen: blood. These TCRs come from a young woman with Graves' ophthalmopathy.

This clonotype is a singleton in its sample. Here the CDR3 DNA reads TGTGCCAGCAGTTATACGGAAGCGGGAGGGAGCTCCTACGAGCAGTACTTC. Protein product: CASSYTEAGGSSYEQYF. The chain joins TRBV6-5 to TRBJ2-7; TRBD2 matches at 10 bases. The CDR3 contains 17 residues. V gave up 3 bases and J gave up 0 bases; unmatched junction bases: 8. In germline, CDR1 is MNHEY, CDR2 SVGAGI.

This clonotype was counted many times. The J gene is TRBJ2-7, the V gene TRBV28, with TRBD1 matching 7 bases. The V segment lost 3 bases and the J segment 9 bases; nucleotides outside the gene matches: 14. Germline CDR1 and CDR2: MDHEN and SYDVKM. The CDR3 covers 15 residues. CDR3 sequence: CASSFYSDRSAGQYF. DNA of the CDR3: TGTGCCAGCAGTTTTTACTCGGACAGGTCCGCGGGGCAGTACTTC.

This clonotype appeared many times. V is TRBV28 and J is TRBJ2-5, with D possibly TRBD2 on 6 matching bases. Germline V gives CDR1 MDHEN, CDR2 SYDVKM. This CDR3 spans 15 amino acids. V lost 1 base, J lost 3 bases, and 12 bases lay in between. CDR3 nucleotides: TGTGCCAGCAGTTTATTGGGCGGGGTGGAAGAGACCCAGTACTTC. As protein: CASSLLGGVEETQYF.

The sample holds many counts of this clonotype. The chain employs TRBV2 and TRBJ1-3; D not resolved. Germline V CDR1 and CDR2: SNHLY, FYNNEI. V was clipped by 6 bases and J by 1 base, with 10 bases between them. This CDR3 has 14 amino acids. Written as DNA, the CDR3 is TGTGCCAGCAGCGCGGCACAGTCTGGAAACACCATATATTTT. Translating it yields CASSAAQSGNTIYF. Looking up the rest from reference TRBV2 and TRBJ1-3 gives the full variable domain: EPEVTQTPSHQVTQMGQEVILRCVPISNHLYFYWYRQILGQKVEFLVSFYNNEISEKSEIFDDQFSVERPDGSNFTLKIRSTKLEDSAMYFCASSAAQSGNTIYFGEGSWLTVV.

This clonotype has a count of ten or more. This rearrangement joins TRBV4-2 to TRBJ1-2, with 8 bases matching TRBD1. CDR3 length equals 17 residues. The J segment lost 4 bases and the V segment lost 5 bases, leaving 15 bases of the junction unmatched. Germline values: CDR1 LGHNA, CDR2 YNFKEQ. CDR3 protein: CASSERGTGRVTYGYTF. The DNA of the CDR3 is TGTGCCAGCAGCGAACGTGGGACAGGACGTGTTACCTATGGCTACACCTTC.

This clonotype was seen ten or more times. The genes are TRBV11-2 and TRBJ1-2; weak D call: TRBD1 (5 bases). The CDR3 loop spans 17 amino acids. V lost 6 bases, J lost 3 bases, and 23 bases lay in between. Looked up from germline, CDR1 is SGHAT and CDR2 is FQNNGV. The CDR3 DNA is TGTGCCAGCAGTAACCCCGGATTGGGGCCTACTTACTATGGCTACACCTTC. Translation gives CASSNPGLGPTYYGYTF. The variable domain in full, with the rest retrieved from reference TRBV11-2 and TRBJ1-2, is EAGVAQSPRYKIIEKRQSVAFWCNPISGHATLYWYQQILGQGPKLLIQFQNNGVVDDSQLPKDRFSAERLKGVDSTLKIQPAKLEDSAVYLCASSNPGLGPTYYGYTFGSGTRLTVV.

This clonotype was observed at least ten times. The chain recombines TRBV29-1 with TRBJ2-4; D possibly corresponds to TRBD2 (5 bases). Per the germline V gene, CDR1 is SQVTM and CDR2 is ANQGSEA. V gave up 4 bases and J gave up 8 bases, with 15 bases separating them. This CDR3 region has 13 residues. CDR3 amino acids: CSVGAGNQDIQYF. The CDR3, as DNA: TGCAGCGTTGGGGCGGGTAATCAGGACATTCAGTACTTC.

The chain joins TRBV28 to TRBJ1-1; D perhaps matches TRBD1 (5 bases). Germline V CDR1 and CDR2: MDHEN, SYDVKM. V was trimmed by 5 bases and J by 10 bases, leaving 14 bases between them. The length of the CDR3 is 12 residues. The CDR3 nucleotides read TGTGCCAGCAGTAGGGACCACTCAGGAGCTTTCTTT. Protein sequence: CASSRDHSGAFF.

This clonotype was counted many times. The CDR3 here is CSANRQGPGYF. DNA for the CDR3: TGCAGTGCTAACAGACAGGGACCGGGGTACTTC. This sequence joins TRBV20-1 and TRBJ2-5; 7 nucleotides line up with TRBD1. CDR1 and CDR2 (germline): DFQATT, SNEGSKA (reference sequence). The CDR3 spans 11 residues. J was trimmed by 13 bases and V by 4 bases; bases with no gene match: 9.

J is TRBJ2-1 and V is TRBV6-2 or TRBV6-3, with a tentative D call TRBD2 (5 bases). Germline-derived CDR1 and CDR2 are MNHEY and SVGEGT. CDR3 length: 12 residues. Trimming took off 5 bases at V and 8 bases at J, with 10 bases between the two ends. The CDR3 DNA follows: TGTGCCAGCAGTCCCACGAGGGATGAGCAGTTCTTC. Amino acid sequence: CASSPTRDEQFF.

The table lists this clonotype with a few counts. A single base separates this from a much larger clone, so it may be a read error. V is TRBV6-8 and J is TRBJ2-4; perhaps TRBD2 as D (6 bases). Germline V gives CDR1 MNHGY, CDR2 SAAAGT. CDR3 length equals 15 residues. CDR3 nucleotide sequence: TGTGCCAGCAAGGCCGGGAGTGGAGCCAAAAACATTAAGTACTTC. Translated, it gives CASKAGSGAKNIKYF.

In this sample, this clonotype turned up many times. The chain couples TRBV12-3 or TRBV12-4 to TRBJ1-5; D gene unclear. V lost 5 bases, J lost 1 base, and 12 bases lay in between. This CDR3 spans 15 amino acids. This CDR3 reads CASSRPGPSNQPQHF. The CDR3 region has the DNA TGTGCCAGCAGTCGCCCCGGACCGAGCAATCAGCCCCAGCATTTT.

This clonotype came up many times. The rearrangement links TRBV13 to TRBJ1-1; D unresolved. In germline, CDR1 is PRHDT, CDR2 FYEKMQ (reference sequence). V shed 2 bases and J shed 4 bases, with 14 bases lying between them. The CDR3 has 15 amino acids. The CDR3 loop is CASSLSVRQSTEAFF. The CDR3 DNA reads TGTGCCAGCAGCTTATCGGTCAGGCAGTCCACTGAAGCTTTCTTT.

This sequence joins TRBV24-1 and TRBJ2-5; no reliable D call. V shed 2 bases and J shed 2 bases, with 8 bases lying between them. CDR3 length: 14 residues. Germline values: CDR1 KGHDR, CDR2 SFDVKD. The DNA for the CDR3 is TGTGCCACCAGTGATTCTAGATTTCAAGAGACCCAGTACTTC. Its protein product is CATSDSRFQETQYF.

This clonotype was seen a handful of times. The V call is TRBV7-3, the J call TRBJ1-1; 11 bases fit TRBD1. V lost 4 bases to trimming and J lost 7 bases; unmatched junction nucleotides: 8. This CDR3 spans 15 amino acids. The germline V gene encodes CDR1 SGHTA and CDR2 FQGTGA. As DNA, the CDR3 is TGTGCCAGCAGCTCTCGGACAGGGGGCGCAAATGAAGCTTTCTTT. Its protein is CASSSRTGGANEAFF. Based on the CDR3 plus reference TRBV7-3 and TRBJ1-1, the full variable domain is GAGVSQTPSNKVTEKGKYVELRCDPISGHTALYWYRQSLGQGPEFLIYFQGTGAADDSGLPNDRFFAVRPEGSVSTLKIQRTERGDSAVYLCASSSRTGGANEAFFGQGTRLTVV.

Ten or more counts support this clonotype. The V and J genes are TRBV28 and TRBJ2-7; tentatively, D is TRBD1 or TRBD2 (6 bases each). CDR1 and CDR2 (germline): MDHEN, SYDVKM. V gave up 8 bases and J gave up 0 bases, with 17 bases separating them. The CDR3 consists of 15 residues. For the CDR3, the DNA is TGTGCCAGCGGTGGGACCGGGGGCCCCTCCTACGAGCAGTACTTC. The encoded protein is CASGGTGGPSYEQYF.

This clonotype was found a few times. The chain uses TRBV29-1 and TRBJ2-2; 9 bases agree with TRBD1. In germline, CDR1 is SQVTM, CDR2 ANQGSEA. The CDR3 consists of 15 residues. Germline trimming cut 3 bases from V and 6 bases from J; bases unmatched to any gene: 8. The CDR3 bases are TGCAGCGTTGATACCGGGACAGGGCTTGCCGGGGAGCTGTTTTTT. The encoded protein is CSVDTGTGLAGELFF.

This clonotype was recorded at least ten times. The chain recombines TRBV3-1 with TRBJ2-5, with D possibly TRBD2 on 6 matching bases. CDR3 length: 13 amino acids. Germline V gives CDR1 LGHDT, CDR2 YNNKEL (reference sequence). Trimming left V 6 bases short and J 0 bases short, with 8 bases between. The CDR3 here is CASRDYYQETQYF. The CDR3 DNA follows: TGTGCCAGCAGGGACTACTACCAAGAGACCCAGTACTTC.

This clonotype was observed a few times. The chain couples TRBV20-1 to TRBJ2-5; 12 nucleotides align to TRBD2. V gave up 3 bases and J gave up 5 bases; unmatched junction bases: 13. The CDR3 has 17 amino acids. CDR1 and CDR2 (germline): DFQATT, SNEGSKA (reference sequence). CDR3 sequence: CSARQPRLAGVRETQYF. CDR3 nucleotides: TGCAGTGCTAGGCAGCCGCGACTAGCGGGAGTACGCGAGACCCAGTACTTC.

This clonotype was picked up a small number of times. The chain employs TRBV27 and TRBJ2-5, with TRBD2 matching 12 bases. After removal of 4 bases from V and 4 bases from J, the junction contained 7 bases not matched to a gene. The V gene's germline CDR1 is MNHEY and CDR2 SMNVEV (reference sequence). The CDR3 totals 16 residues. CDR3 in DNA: TGTGCCAGCAGTTCTCCACTAGCGGGAGGCCTAGAGACCCAGTACTTC. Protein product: CASSSPLAGGLETQYF.

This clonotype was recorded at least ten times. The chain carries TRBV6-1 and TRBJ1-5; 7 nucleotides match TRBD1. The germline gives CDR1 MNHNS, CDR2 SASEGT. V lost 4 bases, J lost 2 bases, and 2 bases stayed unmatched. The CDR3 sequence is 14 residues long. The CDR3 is CASSATGGNQPQHF. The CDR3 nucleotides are TGTGCCAGCAGTGCCACAGGGGGCAATCAGCCCCAGCATTTT.

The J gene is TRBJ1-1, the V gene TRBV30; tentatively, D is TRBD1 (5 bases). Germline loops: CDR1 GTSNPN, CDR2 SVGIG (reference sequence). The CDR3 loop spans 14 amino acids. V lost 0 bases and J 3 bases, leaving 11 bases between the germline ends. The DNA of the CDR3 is TGTGCCTGGAGTGTACTCGGGACGGACACTGAAGCTTTCTTT. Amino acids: CAWSVLGTDTEAFF. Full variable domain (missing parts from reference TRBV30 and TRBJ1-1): SQTIHQWPATLVQPVGSPLSLECTVEGTSNPNLYWYRQAAGRGLQLLFYSVGIGQISSEVPQNLSASRPQDRQFILSSKKLLLSDSGFYLCAWSVLGTDTEAFFGQGTRLTVV.

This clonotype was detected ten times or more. The CDR3 sequence: CASRSPGQPNYGYTF. DNA of the CDR3: TGTGCCAGCAGAAGCCCGGGACAGCCTAACTATGGCTACACCTTC. The rearrangement links TRBV2 to TRBJ1-2; 7 bases are shared with TRBD1. Trimming took 6 bases from V and 0 from J; bases not matched to a gene: 7. CDR1 SNHLY and CDR2 FYNNEI come from the germline V gene. CDR3 size: 15 residues.

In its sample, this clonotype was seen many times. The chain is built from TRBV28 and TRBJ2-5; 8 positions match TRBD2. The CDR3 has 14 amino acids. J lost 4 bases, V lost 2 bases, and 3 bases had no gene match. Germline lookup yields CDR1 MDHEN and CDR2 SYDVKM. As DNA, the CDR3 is TGTGCCAGCAGTTTAAAGCTAGCGGGAGAGACCCAGTACTTC. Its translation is CASSLKLAGETQYF.

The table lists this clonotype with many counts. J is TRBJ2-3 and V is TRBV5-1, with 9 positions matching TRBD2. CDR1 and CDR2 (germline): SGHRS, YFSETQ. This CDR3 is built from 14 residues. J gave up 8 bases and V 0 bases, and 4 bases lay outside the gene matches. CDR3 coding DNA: TGCGCCAGCAGCTTGGGACTAGCGGAGGCTACGCAGTATTTT. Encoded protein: CASSLGLAEATQYF.

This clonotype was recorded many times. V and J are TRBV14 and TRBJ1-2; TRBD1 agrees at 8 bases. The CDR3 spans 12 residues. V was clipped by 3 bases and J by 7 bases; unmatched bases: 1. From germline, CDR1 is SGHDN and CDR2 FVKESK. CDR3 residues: CASSQDRVGYTF. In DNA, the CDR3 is TGTGCCAGCAGCCAGGACAGGGTTGGCTACACCTTC.

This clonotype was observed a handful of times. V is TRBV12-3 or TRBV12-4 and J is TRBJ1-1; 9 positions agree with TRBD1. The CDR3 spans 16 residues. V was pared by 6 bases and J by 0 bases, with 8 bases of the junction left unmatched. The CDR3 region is CASRTGTGNMNTEAFF. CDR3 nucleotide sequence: TGTGCCAGCAGAACCGGGACAGGGAACATGAACACTGAAGCTTTCTTT.

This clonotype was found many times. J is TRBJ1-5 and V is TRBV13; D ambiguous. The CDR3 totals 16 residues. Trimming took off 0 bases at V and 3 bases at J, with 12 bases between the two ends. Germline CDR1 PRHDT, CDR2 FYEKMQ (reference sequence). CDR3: CASSLGTGSYNQPQHF. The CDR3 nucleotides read TGTGCCAGCAGCTTAGGGACTGGGTCCTACAATCAGCCCCAGCATTTT.